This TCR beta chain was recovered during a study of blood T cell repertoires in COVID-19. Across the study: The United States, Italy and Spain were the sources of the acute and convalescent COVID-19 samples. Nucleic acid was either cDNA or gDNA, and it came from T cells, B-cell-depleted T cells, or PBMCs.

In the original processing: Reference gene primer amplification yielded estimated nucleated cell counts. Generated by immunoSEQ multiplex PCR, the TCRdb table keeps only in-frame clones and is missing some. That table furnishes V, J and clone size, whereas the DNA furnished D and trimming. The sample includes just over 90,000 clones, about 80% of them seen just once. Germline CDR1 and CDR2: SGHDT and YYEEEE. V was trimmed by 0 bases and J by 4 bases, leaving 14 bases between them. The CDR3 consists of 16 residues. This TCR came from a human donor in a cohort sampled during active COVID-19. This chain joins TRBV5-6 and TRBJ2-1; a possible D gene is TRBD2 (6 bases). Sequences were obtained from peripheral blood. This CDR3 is CASSLDRGNLYNEQFF. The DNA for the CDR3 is TGTGCCAGCAGCTTGGACCGGGGGAACCTATACAATGAGCAGTTCTTC. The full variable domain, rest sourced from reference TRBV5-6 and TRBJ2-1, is DAGVTQSPTHLIKTRGQQVTLRCSPKSGHDTVSWYQQALGQGPQFIFQYYEEEERQRGNFPDRFSGHQFPNYSSELNVNALLLGDSALYLCASSLDRGNLYNEQFFGPGTRLTVL.